What follows are 10 T cell receptor beta chains derived from one specimen sequenced in a study of shared clonotypes between healthy human individuals. Assay: immunoSEQ multiplex PCR; the TCRdb copy retains only in-frame clones and omits some. Seen here are nearly 2 million clones, 85% to 95% observed once, and the top ten hold approximately 1.2%. The naive CD8 subset, CD45RO-negative cells positively selected for CCR7, excluded terminally differentiated effector memory CD45RA+ cells. Material for sequencing was naive CD8+ T cells sorted from blood. These receptor sequences come from a man younger than 35 in good health.

V is TRBV15 and J is TRBJ1-2; a weak D match, TRBD1 (5 bases). Germline assignment: CDR1 LNHNV and CDR2 YYDKDF (reference sequence). This CDR3 is 14 amino acids long. V was cut by 3 bases and J by 6 bases, with 14 bases left in between. The CDR3 DNA sequence: TGTGCCACCAGCAGCTCGGGGGTGTCGCATGGCTACACCTTC. Encoded protein: CATSSSGVSHGYTF.

This chain connects TRBV20-1 to TRBJ1-3; no clear D gene. Germline V gene lookup returns CDR1 DFQATT and CDR2 SNEGSKA (reference sequence). The CDR3 spans 11 residues. The ends were cut back, 7 bases at V and 4 bases at J, with 8 bases in the middle. The CDR3 coding sequence is TGCAGTGTGGTGTGGGGAAACACCATATATTTT. This gives the protein CSVVWGNTIYF.

The chain has TRBV5-4 and TRBJ2-1; possible D gene TRBD2, 5 bases. Trimming stripped 0 bases from V and 0 bases from J, with 10 bases between. This CDR3 contains 16 residues. Germline assignment: CDR1 SGHNT and CDR2 YYREEE (reference sequence). The CDR3 bases are TGTGCCAGCAGCTTGGACGGGGTTAGCTCCTACAATGAGCAGTTCTTC. Its protein product is CASSLDGVSSYNEQFF.

The chain carries TRBV28 and TRBJ2-1; TRBD1 matches 11 bases. The V gene's germline CDR1 is MDHEN and CDR2 SYDVKM. The CDR3 contains 15 residues. The trim removed 6 bases at V and 7 bases at J, leaving 8 bases unmatched. CDR3 sequence reads: CASRLGQGAGNEQFF. The CDR3 DNA reads TGTGCCAGCAGGTTAGGACAGGGGGCCGGGAATGAGCAGTTCTTC.

The genes are TRBV28 and TRBJ1-2; 8 positions agree with TRBD1. V lost 3 bases and J lost 3; bases outside the gene matches: 3. This CDR3 has 14 residues. Germline loops: CDR1 MDHEN, CDR2 SYDVKM. The CDR3 DNA reads as TGTGCCAGCAGTTTGACAGGGGAGGACTATGGCTACACCTTC. Translated, it gives CASSLTGEDYGYTF.

The chain carries TRBV4-1 and TRBJ2-7, with 10 positions matching TRBD1. CDR3 length equals 17 residues. Germline values: CDR1 MGHRA, CDR2 YSYEKL. V shed 4 bases, J shed 2 bases, and the junction held 11 bases outside the gene matches. CDR3 coding DNA: TGCGCCAGCAGCCCGCGGGGCGGGACAGGGGCTACCTACGAGCAGTACTTC. Translation: CASSPRGGTGATYEQYF.

This chain connects TRBV9 to TRBJ2-2, with D possibly matching TRBD2 (7 bases). The CDR3 runs to 17 residues. The germline gives CDR1 SGDLS, CDR2 YYNGEE. V was trimmed by 1 base and J by 3 bases, leaving 16 bases between them. CDR3 DNA: TGTGCCAGCAGCGTAAACACCCTGGGGGGGCACACCGGGGAGCTGTTTTTT. Translation gives CASSVNTLGGHTGELFF. The complete variable domain, with remaining parts taken from reference TRBV9 and TRBJ2-2, reads DSGVTQTPKHLITATGQRVTLRCSPRSGDLSVYWYQQSLDQGLQFLIQYYNGEERAKGNILERFSAQQFPDLHSELNLSSLELGDSALYFCASSVNTLGGHTGELFFGEGSRLTVL.

The CDR3 protein is CASSPLRGETQYF. The CDR3 nucleotides read TGTGCCAGCAGCCCCCTGAGGGGAGAGACCCAGTACTTC. V and J are TRBV6-5 and TRBJ2-5; D may be TRBD1 or TRBD2 (5 bases each). This CDR3 spans 13 amino acids. CDR1 is MNHEY, CDR2 SVGAGI, per germline. Trimming removed 6 bases from V and 4 bases from J, with 12 bases in between.

V gene TRBV27 combines with J gene TRBJ2-3; 9 bases line up with TRBD2. V was clipped by 5 bases and J by 3 bases; unmatched bases: 9. The CDR3 totals 16 residues. Germline V lookup: CDR1 MNHEY, CDR2 SMNVEV (reference sequence). CDR3 sequence reads: CASSPSSGEMTDTQYF. Written as DNA, the CDR3 is TGTGCCAGCAGTCCTTCTAGCGGGGAAATGACAGATACGCAGTATTTT.

The J gene is TRBJ1-5, the V gene TRBV27; D might be TRBD1 (5 bases). The V gene lost 6 bases and the J gene lost 0 bases, with 18 bases spanning the gap. The CDR3 loop spans 17 amino acids. Germline-derived CDR1 and CDR2 are MNHEY and SMNVEV (reference sequence). Here the CDR3 DNA reads TGTGCCAGCAGAATAGGCGCGACAGCACATAGCAATCAGCCCCAGCATTTT. It codes for CASRIGATAHSNQPQHF.